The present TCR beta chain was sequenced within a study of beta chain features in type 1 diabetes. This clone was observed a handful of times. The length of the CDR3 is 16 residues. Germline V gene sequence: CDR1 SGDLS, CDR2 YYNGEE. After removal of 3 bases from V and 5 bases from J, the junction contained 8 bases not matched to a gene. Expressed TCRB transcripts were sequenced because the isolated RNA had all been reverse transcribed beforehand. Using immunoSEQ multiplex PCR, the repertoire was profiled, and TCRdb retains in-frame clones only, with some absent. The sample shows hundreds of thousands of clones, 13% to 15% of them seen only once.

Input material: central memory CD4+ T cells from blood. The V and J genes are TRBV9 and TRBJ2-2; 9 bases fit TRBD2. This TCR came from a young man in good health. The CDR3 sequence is CASSEAGREGTGELFF. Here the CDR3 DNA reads TGTGCCAGCAGCGAAGCAGGGCGGGAGGGGACCGGGGAGCTGTTTTTT.